This entry describes one TCR beta chain. In the study's own analysis: It was from reference gene primer amplification that nucleated cell counts were estimated. Sequencing was performed with immunoSEQ multiplex PCR; in TCRdb, only in-frame clones are kept and a portion is missing. For V, J and clone size, that table is used; D and trimming come from the DNA. The table includes about 87,000 clones, more than 85% detected once. The entry originates in a study of blood T cell repertoires in COVID-19. Across the study: Samples taken during acute and convalescent COVID-19 were collected in the United States, Italy and Spain. Sample material is recorded as cDNA or gDNA derived from T cells, B-cell-depleted T cells, or PBMCs.

The V end was cut by 5 bases, the J end by 0 bases, with 13 bases between. The CDR3 contains 15 residues. Germline assignment: CDR1 SGHTA and CDR2 FQGTGA. The sequence derives from a man aged 35-49 years with acute or convalescent COVID-19. The sequenced material came from peripheral blood. The V gene is TRBV7-3, the J gene TRBJ2-5; D may be TRBD1 (6 bases). The CDR3 DNA is TGTGCCAGCAGCCCCGGGACACCCCACCAAGAGACCCAGTACTTC. Translation: CASSPGTPHQETQYF.